The 21 T cell receptor beta chains below were found in one sample sequenced in a study of CD8+ T cells in alopecia areata (dated by TCRdb to between 2018 and 2020). Libraries were made using the immunoSEQ multiplex PCR assay. For TCR sequencing, RNA was extracted from every sample and reverse transcribed into cDNA to serve as template. TCRdb holds this immuneACCESS table with in-frame rearrangements only. Some clones are missing; in checked studies, unresolved V genes explain under half, and the rest has no known cause. This sample gives 180,000 or so clones in total; approximately 52% of them show up just once. The top ten constitute 16% of the sample. The treatment or condition label corresponds to: oral pan-JAK inhibitor, 5-10 mg twice daily. The sample in question was CD4+ T cells sorted from blood, obtained at roughly week 58, from a patient treated with tofacitinib. These receptors came from a human donor with alopecia areata.

The gene calls are TRBV19 and TRBJ2-5, with D possibly TRBD2 on 6 matching bases. The CDR3 runs to 14 residues. Germline V lookup: CDR1 LNHDA, CDR2 SQIVND (reference sequence). Trimming removed 6 bases at V and 1 base at J, with 12 bases between. CDR3 residues: CASSHRGIQETQYF. In nucleotides, the CDR3 is TGTGCCAGTAGCCACCGGGGGATCCAAGAGACCCAGTACTTC.

This chain connects TRBV5-1 to TRBJ2-2; D is possibly TRBD1 or TRBD2 (5 bases each). This CDR3 contains 13 residues. The germline V gene encodes CDR1 SGHRS and CDR2 YFSETQ. Trimming removed 5 bases from V and 6 bases from J, with 11 bases in between. Here the CDR3 reads CASRVGTAGELFF. The CDR3 DNA follows: TGCGCCAGCAGGGTTGGGACGGCCGGGGAGCTGTTTTTT.

Comments on this clone: The junction departs from germline at one end; a sequencing error may be responsible. The rearrangement joins TRBV7-7 to TRBJ1-2; D might be TRBD1 (5 bases). Germline V gene data show CDR1 as SSHAT and CDR2 as FNYEAQ (reference sequence). The CDR3 contains 13 residues. The CDR3 DNA is TGTGCTAGCAGCTTACAGGATACCTATGGCTACACCTTC. The encoded protein is CASSLQDTYGYTF.

The chain is built from TRBV18 and TRBJ1-1, with 7 bases matching TRBD1. Germline V gene data show CDR1 as KGHSH and CDR2 as LQKENI. The V and J ends lost 3 bases and 2 bases, in that order; junction bases with no gene match: 6. The CDR3 extends over 15 amino acids. The CDR3 nucleotides are TGTGCCAGCTCACCTCAGACAGGGAGTAACACTGAAGCTTTCTTT. Translation gives CASSPQTGSNTEAFF.

This clone was observed a few times. The chain uses TRBV6-6 and TRBJ1-3; D remains unclear. The V gene lost 5 bases and the J gene lost 0 bases, with 5 bases spanning the gap. Per germline, CDR1 MNHNY and CDR2 SVGAGI (reference sequence). The CDR3 contains 13 residues. The CDR3 is CASSQYSGNTIYF. For the CDR3, the DNA is TGTGCCAGCAGTCAATACTCTGGAAACACCATATATTTT.

The V call is TRBV19, the J call TRBJ2-7; 8 positions agree with TRBD1. Germline loops: CDR1 LNHDA, CDR2 SQIVND (reference sequence). This CDR3 contains 12 residues. J lost 7 bases, V lost 10 bases, and 9 bases had no gene match. As DNA, the CDR3 is TGTGCCACCTGGGACAGGCGAGGGGAGCAGTACTTC. Its translation: CATWDRRGEQYF.

The chain is built from TRBV6-5 and TRBJ2-7, with no clear D. In germline, CDR1 is MNHEY, CDR2 SVGAGI. The CDR3 is made up of 11 amino acids. The ends were cut back, 2 bases at V and 9 bases at J, with 8 bases in the middle. The CDR3 DNA sequence: TGTGCCAGCAGTTACGGGCAAGGGCAGTACTTC. It encodes CASSYGQGQYF.

The chain recombines TRBV6-5 with TRBJ1-2; 8 bases are shared with TRBD1. The CDR3 runs to 14 residues. Germline CDR1 and CDR2: MNHEY and SVGAGI. The V gene end was trimmed by 4 bases and the J gene end by 3 bases; junction bases not matched to a gene: 4. The CDR3 here is CASSSADRDYGYTF. DNA of the CDR3: TGTGCCAGCAGTTCGGCGGACAGGGACTATGGCTACACCTTC.

The V call is TRBV19, the J call TRBJ2-7; D not resolved. CDR3 length equals 15 residues. V shed 4 bases and J shed 5 bases, with 18 bases lying between them. CDR1 and CDR2 (germline): LNHDA, SQIVND (reference sequence). The CDR3 DNA reads TGTGCCAGTAGTACGGGTGACATCGCTGGGGACGAGCAGTACTTC. Protein: CASSTGDIAGDEQYF.

The count of this clone is one. V usage is TRBV30 and J usage is TRBJ2-5; 8 bases match TRBD2. V shed 2 bases, J shed 5 bases, and the junction held 1 base outside the gene matches. CDR1 and CDR2 from the germline V gene are GTSNPN and SVGIG (reference sequence). This CDR3 has 12 residues. The CDR3 DNA reads as TGTGCCTGGAGTTTAGCGGGGGAGACCCAGTACTTC. It specifies CAWSLAGETQYF.

V gene TRBV29-1 combines with J gene TRBJ2-7; TRBD1 matches at 10 bases. This CDR3 is 14 amino acids long. V shed 3 bases, J shed 2 bases, and the junction held 4 bases outside the gene matches. The germline gives CDR1 SQVTM, CDR2 ANQGSEA. Here the CDR3 reads CSVEGGTGAYEQYF. The DNA for the CDR3 is TGCAGCGTTGAGGGAGGGACAGGGGCCTACGAGCAGTACTTC.

This chain uses TRBV4-1 with TRBJ2-5; 9 positions match TRBD2. CDR3 length: 15 residues. Trimming removed 1 base from V and 5 bases from J; junction bases left unmatched: 5. Germline values: CDR1 MGHRA, CDR2 YSYEKL. The CDR3 loop is CASSQGNSGGETQYF. For the CDR3, the DNA is TGCGCCAGCAGCCAAGGGAATAGCGGGGGCGAGACCCAGTACTTC.

This sequence joins TRBV6-1 and TRBJ1-6; possible D gene TRBD1, 5 bases. This CDR3 comprises 14 residues. The V gene's germline CDR1 is MNHNS and CDR2 SASEGT. Trimming removed 6 bases at V and 3 bases at J, with 9 bases between. CDR3 protein: CASSSDSYNSPLHF. The CDR3 DNA follows: TGTGCCAGCAGCTCCGACAGCTATAATTCACCCCTCCACTTT.

The chain recombines TRBV6-5 with TRBJ2-7; 7 nucleotides match TRBD1. The CDR3 consists of 13 residues. CDR1 and CDR2 from the germline V gene are MNHEY and SVGAGI. Trimming cost V 10 bases and J 6 bases; bases outside gene matches: 12. CDR3 bases: TGTGCCACCAGATCCGACAGGGTGGGCGAGCAGTACTTC. It is translated as CATRSDRVGEQYF.

V and J are TRBV15 and TRBJ1-1; 7 bases match TRBD1. Germline lookup yields CDR1 LNHNV and CDR2 YYDKDF (reference sequence). V shed 6 bases, J shed 3 bases, and the junction held 7 bases outside the gene matches. The CDR3 length is 14 residues. CDR3 amino acids: CATRLHRGDTEAFF. The DNA for the CDR3 is TGTGCCACCAGGCTTCACAGGGGAGACACTGAAGCTTTCTTT. Drawing the rest from reference TRBV15 and TRBJ1-1, the complete variable domain is DAMVIQNPRYQVTQFGKPVTLSCSQTLNHNVMYWYQQKSSQAPKLLFHYYDKDFNNEADTPDNFQSRRPNTSFCFLDIRSPGLGDTAMYLCATRLHRGDTEAFFGQGTRLTVV.

The V call is TRBV30, the J call TRBJ2-3, with TRBD2 identical over 12 bases. Germline CDR1 is GTSNPN and CDR2 is SVGIG (reference sequence). The CDR3 is 13 residues long. The V gene end was trimmed by 7 bases and the J gene end by 3 bases; junction bases not matched to a gene: 2. The CDR3 sequence: CAFLAGGTDTQYF. The CDR3 nucleotides are TGTGCCTTTCTAGCGGGGGGGACAGATACGCAGTATTTT.

This clone was counted a few times. One end of the junction does not line up with germline, which may come from a read error. The V and J genes are TRBV30 and TRBJ1-2; a weak D match, TRBD1 (5 bases). Germline-derived CDR1 and CDR2 are GTSNPN and SVGIG (reference sequence). The CDR3 covers 8 residues. The CDR3: CARDGYAF. DNA of the CDR3: TGTGCCCGGGACGGATATGCCTTC. Supplemented by reference TRBV30 and TRBJ1-2, the full variable domain reads SQTIHQWPATLVQPVGSPLSLECTVEGTSNPNLYWYRQAAGRGLQLLFYSVGIGQISSEVPQNLSASRPQDRQFILSSKKLLLSDSGFYLCARDGYAFGSGTRLTVV.

The gene calls are TRBV7-2 and TRBJ1-4, with D uncertain. Per the germline V gene, CDR1 is SGHTA and CDR2 is FQGNSA. The CDR3 totals 15 residues. Trimming took 1 base from V and 8 from J, leaving 14 bases between them. As DNA, the CDR3 is TGTGCCAGCAGCTTAGGACCAAACCTCGGCGAAAAACTGTTTTTT. Protein sequence: CASSLGPNLGEKLFF.

The chain combines TRBV6-1 with TRBJ1-6, with TRBD1 identical over 8 bases. Germline loops: CDR1 MNHNS, CDR2 SASEGT. The V segment lost 2 bases and the J segment 6 bases; nucleotides outside the gene matches: 3. The CDR3 is made up of 15 amino acids. CDR3 residues: CASSEIQGGNSPLHF. The DNA for the CDR3 is TGTGCCAGCAGTGAAATACAGGGGGGTAATTCACCCCTCCACTTT.

Only a few counts were recorded for this clone. This rearrangement joins TRBV29-1 to TRBJ1-5, with D perhaps matching TRBD1 (5 bases). Trimming removed 6 bases from V and 0 bases from J, with 12 bases in between. This CDR3 is 14 amino acids long. Looked up from germline, CDR1 is SQVTM and CDR2 is ANQGSEA. For the CDR3, the DNA is TGCAGCGTGAAAGAGGGGAATAGCAATCAGCCCCAGCATTTT. This sequence encodes CSVKEGNSNQPQHF.

This CDR3 reads CASREQADYGYTF. Here the CDR3 DNA reads TGTGCCAGTAGGGAACAGGCGGACTATGGCTACACCTTC. The rearrangement uses TRBV19 and TRBJ1-2; D perhaps matches TRBD1 (5 bases). With 6 bases removed from V and 3 bases from J, the gap between germline ends came to 11 bases. Germline CDR1 and CDR2: LNHDA and SQIVND (reference sequence). The CDR3 spans 13 residues.